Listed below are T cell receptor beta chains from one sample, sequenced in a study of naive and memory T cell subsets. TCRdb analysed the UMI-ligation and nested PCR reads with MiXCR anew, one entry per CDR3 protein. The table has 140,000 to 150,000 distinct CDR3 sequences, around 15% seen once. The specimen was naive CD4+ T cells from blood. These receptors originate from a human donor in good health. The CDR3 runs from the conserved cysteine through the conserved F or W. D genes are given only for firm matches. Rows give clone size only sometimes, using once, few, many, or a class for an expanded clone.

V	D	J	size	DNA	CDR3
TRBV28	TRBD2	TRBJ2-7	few	TGTGCCAGCAGTCGGGGACTAGCGGGCACCCACTACGAGCAGTACTTC	CASSRGLAGTHYEQYF
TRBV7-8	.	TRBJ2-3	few	TGTGCCAGCAGCTTAGGGCACACAGATACGCAGTATTTT	CASSLGHTDTQYF
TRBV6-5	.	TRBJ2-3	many	TGTGCCAGCAGTAGGGGGGAGAGGCCCGGGACAGATACGCAGTATTTT	CASSRGERPGTDTQYF
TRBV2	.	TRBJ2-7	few	TGTGCCAGCAGCGCCCGGGACTTCCCGGGCGAGCAGTACTTC	CASSARDFPGEQYF
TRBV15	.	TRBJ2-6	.	TGTGCCACCAGCAGAGGCAGGAAAAGCGTCCTGACTTTC	CATSRGRKSVLTF
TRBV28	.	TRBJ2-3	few	TGTGCCAGCCTTCCGGGAGCCGCTACCACAGATACGCAGTATTTT	CASLPGAATTDTQYF
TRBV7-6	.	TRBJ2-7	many	TGTGCCAGCAGCTTAATTAGTGGAGAGCAGTACTTC	CASSLISGEQYF
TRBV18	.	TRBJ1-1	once	TGTGCCAGCTCACTCGGGATAAACACTGAAGCTTTCTTT	CASSLGINTEAFF
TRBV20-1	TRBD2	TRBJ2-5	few	TGCAGTGCTAGTTCGGCTAGCGGGCCATACTACCAAGAGACCCAGTACTTC	CSASSASGPYYQETQYF
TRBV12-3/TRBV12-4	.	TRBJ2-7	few	TGTGCCAGCAGTTTAGAGTTGCACTACGAGCAGTACTTC	CASSLELHYEQYF
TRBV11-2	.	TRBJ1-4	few	TGTGCCAGCAGCTCGATCAGGGGTGACGGTGAAAAACTGTTTTTT	CASSSIRGDGEKLFF
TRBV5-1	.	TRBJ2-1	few	TGCGCCAGCAGCTTAGGGGACTCGAGATACAATGAGCAGTTCTTC	CASSLGDSRYNEQFF
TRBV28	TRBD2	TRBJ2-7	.	TGTGCCAGCAGTTTAGACGGGAGGCCGTACAACGAGCAGTACTTC	CASSLDGRPYNEQYF
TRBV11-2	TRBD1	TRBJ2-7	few	TGTGCCAGCAGTCACACCCGCAATTGGGACAGGGTTTCCGAGCAGTACTTC	CASSHTRNWDRVSEQYF
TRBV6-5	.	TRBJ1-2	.	TGTGCCAGCAGTATACTTTACCGAAGTCAGTCTGGCTACACCTTC	CASSILYRSQSGYTF
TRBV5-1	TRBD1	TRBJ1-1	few	TGCGCCAGCAGCCAAGGGACAGGGGGCACTGAAGCTTTCTTT	CASSQGTGGTEAFF
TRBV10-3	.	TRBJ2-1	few	TGTGCCGCGGGGAGAGGCAATGAGCAGTTCTTC	CAAGRGNEQFF
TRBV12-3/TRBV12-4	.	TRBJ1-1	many	TGTGCCAGCAGCAGACGTCAGGGCTCTGAAGCTTTCTTT	CASSRRQGSEAFF
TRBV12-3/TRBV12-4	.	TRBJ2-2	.	TGTGCCAGCAAGGTGAACACCGGGGAGCTGTTTTTT	CASKVNTGELFF
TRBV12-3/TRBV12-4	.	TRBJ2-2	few	TGTGCCAGCAGGGGCGGGAACATGGGGGAGCTGTTTTTT	CASRGGNMGELFF
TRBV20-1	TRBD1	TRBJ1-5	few	TGCAGTGCTAGACAGGACAGGGGAAGGCCCCAGCATTTT	CSARQDRGRPQHF
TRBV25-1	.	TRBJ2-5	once	TGTGCCAGCACTGAGCCTCAGACCAAGTACTTC	CASTEPQTKYF
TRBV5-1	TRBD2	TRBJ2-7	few	TGCGCCAGCAGGAAACCCCTTGAGCGGGAGGAGTACTTC	CASRKPLEREEYF
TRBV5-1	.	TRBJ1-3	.	TGCGCCAGCAGCTCGGGGTCCCATTCTGGAAACACCATATATTTT	CASSSGSHSGNTIYF
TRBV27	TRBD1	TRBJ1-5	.	TGTGCCAGCAGTTTTCGGGGACAGTTGAATCAGCCCCAGCATTTT	CASSFRGQLNQPQHF
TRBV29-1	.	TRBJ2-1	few	TGCAGCGTTGTTGGTAAGGTCTCCTACAATGAGCAGTTCTTC	CSVVGKVSYNEQFF
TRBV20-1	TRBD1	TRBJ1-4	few	TGCAGTGCTAGAGATCAGGGGGCACCTAATGAAAAACTGTTTTTT	CSARDQGAPNEKLFF
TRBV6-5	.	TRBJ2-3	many	TGTGCCAGCAGCGAACTTTCCACGCAGTATTTT	CASSELSTQYF
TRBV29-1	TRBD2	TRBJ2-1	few	TGCAGCGAAAGAATAGCGCTAGCGGGAGCCAATGAGCAGTTCTTC	CSERIALAGANEQFF
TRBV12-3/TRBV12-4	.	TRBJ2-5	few	TGTGCCAGCAGTAGACGGGGTGCTATCCAAGAGACCCAGTACTTC	CASSRRGAIQETQYF
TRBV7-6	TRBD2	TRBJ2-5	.	TGTGCCAGCAGCTTAGGTGGGCGGGAGGGTAAAGAGACCCAGTACTTC	CASSLGGREGKETQYF
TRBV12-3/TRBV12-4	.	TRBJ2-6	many	TGTGCCAGCAGGGATTCTGGGGCCAACGTCCTGACTTTC	CASRDSGANVLTF
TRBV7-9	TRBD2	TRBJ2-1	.	TGTGCCAGCAGCTTAGGACTAGAGCGGGGCAATGAGCAGTTCTTC	CASSLGLERGNEQFF
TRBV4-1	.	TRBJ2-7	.	TGCGCCAGCAGCCAGCGGGGACAGTCCTACGAGCAGTACTTC	CASSQRGQSYEQYF
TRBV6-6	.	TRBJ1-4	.	TGTGCCAGCAGCCGCTCTCCCTCAGGGTGGACTAATGAAAAACTGTTTTTT	CASSRSPSGWTNEKLFF
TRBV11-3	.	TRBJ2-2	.	TGTGCCAGCAGCTTAGATCCAGGGCCCACCGGGGAGCTGTTTTTT	CASSLDPGPTGELFF
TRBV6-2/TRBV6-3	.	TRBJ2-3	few	TGTGCCAGCAGTCGCCAACGTCAAGATACGCAGTATTTT	CASSRQRQDTQYF
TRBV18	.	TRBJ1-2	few	TGTGCCAGCTCACCGGGACGGGTTGACTATGGCTACACCTTC	CASSPGRVDYGYTF
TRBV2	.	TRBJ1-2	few	TGTGCCAGCAGTGAAGGTCGGGGGGTGGGTTATGGCTACACCTTC	CASSEGRGVGYGYTF
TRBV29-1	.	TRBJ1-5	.	TGCAGCGTTGGTCCGGGGACCAATCAGCCCCAGCATTTT	CSVGPGTNQPQHF